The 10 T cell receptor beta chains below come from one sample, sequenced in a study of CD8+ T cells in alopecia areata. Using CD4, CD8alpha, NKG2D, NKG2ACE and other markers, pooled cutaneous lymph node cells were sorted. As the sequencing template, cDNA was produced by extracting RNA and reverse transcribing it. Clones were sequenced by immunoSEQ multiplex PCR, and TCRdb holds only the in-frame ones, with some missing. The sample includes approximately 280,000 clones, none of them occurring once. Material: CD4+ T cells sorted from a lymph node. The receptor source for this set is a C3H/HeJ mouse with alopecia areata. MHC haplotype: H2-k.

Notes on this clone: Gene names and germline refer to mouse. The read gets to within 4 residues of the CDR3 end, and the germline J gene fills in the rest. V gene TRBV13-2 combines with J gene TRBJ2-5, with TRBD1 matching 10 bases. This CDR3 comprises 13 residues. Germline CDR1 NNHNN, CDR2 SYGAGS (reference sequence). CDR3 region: CASDGTGVDTQYF. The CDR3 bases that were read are TGTGCCAGCGACGGGACAGGGGTTGAC.

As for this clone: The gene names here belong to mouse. CDR3 DNA, as far as it was read: TGTGCCAGCGGTGATGCAGGGGGTAGGAACACA. Translation gives CASGDAGGRNT. The CDR3 in its entirety is CASGDAGGRNTEVFF. V is TRBV13-2 and J is TRBJ1-1, with TRBD1 matching over 7 bases. With the read ending 4 residues before the CDR3 end, the germline J gene is used to fill in that end. The trim removed 0 bases at V and 1 base at J, leaving 3 bases unmatched. Per the germline V gene, CDR1 is NNHNN and CDR2 is SYGAGS (reference sequence). The CDR3 is made up of 15 amino acids.

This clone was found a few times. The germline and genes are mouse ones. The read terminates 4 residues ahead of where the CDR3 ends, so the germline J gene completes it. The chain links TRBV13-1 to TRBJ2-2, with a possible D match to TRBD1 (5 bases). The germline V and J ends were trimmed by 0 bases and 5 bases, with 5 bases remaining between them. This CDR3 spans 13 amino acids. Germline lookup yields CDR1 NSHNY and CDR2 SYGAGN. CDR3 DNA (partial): TGTGCCAGCAGTGATGACAGGACCGGG. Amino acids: CASSDDRTG. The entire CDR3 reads CASSDDRTGQLYF.

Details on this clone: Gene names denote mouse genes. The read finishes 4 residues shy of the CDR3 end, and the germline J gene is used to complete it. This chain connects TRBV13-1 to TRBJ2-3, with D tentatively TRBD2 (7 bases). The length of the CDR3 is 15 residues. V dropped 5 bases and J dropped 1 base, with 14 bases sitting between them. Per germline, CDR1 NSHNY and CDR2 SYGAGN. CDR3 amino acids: CASRTRGAGAETLYF. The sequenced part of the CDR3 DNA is TGTGCCAGCAGGACCCGGGGGGCTGGTGCAGAA.

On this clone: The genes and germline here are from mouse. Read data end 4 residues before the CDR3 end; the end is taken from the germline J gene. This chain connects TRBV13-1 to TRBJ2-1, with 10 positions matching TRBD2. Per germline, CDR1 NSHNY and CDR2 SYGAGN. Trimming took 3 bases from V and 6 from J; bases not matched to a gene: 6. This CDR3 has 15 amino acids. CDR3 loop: CASSAGGAQFAEQFF. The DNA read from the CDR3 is TGTGCCAGCAGTGCTGGGGGGGCGCAATTTGCT.

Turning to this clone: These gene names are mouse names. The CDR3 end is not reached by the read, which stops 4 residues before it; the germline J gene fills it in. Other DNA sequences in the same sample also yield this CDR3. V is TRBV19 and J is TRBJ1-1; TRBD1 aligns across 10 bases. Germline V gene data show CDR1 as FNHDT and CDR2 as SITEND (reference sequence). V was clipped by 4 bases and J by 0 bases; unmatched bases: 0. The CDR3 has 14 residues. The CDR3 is CASSDRGQNTEVFF. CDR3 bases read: TGTGCCAGCAGTGACAGGGGGCAGAACACA. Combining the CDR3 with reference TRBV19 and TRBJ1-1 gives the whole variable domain GGIITQTPKFLIGQEGQKLTLKCQQNFNHDTMYWYRQDSGKGLRLIYYSITENDLQKGDLSEGYDASREKKSSFSLTVTSAQKNEMAVFLCASSDRGQNTEVFFGKGTRLTVV.

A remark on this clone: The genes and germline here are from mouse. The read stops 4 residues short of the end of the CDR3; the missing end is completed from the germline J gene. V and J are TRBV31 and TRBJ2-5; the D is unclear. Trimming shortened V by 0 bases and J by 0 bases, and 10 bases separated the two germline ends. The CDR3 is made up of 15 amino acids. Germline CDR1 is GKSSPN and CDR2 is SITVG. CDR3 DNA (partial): TGTGCCTGGAGTCTTTACCCGACAAACCAAGAC. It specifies CAWSLYPTNQD. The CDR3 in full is CAWSLYPTNQDTQYF.

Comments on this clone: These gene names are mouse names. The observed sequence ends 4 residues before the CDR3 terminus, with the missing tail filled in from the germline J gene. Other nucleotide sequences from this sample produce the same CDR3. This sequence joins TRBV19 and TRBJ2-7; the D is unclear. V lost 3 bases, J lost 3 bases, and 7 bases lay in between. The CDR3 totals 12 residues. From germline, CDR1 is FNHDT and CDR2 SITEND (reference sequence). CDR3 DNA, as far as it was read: TGTGCCAGCAGTAGTGACAACTAT. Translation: CASSSDNY. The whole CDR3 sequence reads CASSSDNYEQYF.

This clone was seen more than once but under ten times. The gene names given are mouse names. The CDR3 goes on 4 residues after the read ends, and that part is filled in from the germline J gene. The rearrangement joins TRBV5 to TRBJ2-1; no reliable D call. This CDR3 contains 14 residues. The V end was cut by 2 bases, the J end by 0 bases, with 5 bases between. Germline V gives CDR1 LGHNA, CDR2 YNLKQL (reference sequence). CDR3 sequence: CASSQQINYAEQFF. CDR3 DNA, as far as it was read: TGTGCCAGCAGCCAACAGATTAACTATGCT.

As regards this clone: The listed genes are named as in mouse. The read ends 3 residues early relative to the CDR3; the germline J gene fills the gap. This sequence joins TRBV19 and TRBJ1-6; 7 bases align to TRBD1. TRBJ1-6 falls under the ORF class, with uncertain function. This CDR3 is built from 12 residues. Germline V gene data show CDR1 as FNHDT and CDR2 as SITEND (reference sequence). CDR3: CASSRQGTPLYF. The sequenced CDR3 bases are TGTGCCAGCAGCCGACAGGGAACACCC.